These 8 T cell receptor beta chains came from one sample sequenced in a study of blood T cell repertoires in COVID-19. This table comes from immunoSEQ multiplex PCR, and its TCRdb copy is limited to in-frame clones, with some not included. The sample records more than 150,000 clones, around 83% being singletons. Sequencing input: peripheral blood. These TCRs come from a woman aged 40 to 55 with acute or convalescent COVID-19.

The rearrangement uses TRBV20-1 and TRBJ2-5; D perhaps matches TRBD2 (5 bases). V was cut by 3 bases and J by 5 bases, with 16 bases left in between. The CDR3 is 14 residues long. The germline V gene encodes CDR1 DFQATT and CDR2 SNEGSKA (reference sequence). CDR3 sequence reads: CSASPRLQRETQYF. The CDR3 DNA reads TGCAGTGCTAGTCCCCGACTCCAGCGGGAGACCCAGTACTTC.

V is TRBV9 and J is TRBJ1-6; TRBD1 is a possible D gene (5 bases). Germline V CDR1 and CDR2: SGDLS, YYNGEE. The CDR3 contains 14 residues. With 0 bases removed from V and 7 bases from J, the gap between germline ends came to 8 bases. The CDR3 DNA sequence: TGTGCCAGCAGCGTAGGACAGCTAAATTCACCCCTCCACTTT. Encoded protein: CASSVGQLNSPLHF.

CDR3 sequence reads: CASSAQKPGLEAYEQYF. The CDR3 DNA reads as TGTGCCAGCAGCGCACAAAAACCGGGACTGGAAGCCTACGAGCAGTACTTC. The V and J genes are TRBV11-2 and TRBJ2-7; D is perhaps TRBD2 (6 bases). Between the trimmed V and J ends, which lost 5 bases and 2 bases, there was a span of 22 bases. CDR3 length: 17 amino acids. Germline values: CDR1 SGHAT, CDR2 FQNNGV.

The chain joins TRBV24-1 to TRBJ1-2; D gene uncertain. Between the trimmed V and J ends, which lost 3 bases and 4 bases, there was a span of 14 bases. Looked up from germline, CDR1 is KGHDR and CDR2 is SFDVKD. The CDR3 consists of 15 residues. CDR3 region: CATSDPGRAPYGYTF. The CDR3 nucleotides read TGTGCCACCAGTGATCCCGGGAGGGCGCCCTATGGCTACACCTTC.

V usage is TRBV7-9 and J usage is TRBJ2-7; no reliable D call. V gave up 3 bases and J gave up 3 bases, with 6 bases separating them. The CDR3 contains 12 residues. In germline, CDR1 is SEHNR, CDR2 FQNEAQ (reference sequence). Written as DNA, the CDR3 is TGTGCCAGCAGCTTTAGCAACTACGAGCAGTACTTC. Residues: CASSFSNYEQYF.

The CDR3 loop is CASSYSGRGYTF. The CDR3 bases are TGTGCCAGCAGTTACTCGGGGCGGGGCTACACCTTC. The V and J genes are TRBV6-5 and TRBJ1-2, with D possibly being TRBD1 (5 bases). The CDR3 extends over 12 amino acids. Germline V gives CDR1 MNHEY, CDR2 SVGAGI. V dropped 0 bases and J dropped 8 bases, with 7 bases sitting between them.

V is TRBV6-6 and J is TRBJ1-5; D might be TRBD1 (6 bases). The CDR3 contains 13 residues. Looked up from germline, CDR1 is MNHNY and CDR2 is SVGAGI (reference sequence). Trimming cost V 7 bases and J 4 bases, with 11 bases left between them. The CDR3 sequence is CASTLQGNQPQHF. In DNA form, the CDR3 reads TGTGCCAGCACCTTACAGGGTAATCAGCCCCAGCATTTT.

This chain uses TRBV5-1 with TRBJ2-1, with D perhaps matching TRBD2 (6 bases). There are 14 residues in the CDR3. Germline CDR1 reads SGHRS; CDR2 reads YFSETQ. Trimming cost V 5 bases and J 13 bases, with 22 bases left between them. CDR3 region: CASSYIRDSTKQFF. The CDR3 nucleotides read TGCGCCAGCAGTTACATCCGGGACTCAACCAAACAGTTCTTC.